This T cell receptor beta chain stems from a study of cytotoxic CD8 clonotypes in ibrutinib-treated CLL (dated by TCRdb to about 2021). Context from the whole study: The cohort had about a dozen relapsed/refractory and around 14 treatment-naive patients; around 17 were IGHV unmutated. Cryopreserved peripheral blood mononuclear cells were obtained before treatment, at response, and at either sustained remission or disease progression. Of the 90 or so people in the trial, about 27 had longitudinal samples available. Response samples were obtained after a median of around 11 months of treatment, with a range of roughly 6 to 40 months. On average, each sample yielded around 250,000 productive templates and around 98,000 productive rearrangements. Responses were partial in approximately 24 patients and complete in 2; after median about 63 months follow-up, some 14 stayed in remission and about 12 progressed. Patients were still on ibrutinib when every remission and progressive disease sample was collected.

From the cysteine through the phenylalanine, the CDR3 covers 13 amino acids. The retained sequence is limited to the CDR3, 39 bases, with the frame set at the first base. Between the V and J ends, shortened by 2 bases and 7 bases respectively, the junction contains 12 bases. The germline V gene encodes CDR1 ENHRY and CDR2 SYGVKD. The paper's findings and limits, for the study overall: Public clonotypes were rare and either shrank or stayed stable during treatment, and the rise in clonality at ibrutinib response reflected expansion of private clonotypes. At baseline, clonality was higher than in age-matched healthy donors and showed a strong correlation with circulating CD8+ T-cell counts. At ibrutinib response clonality went up, during sustained remission it held steady, and at progression it dropped back toward baseline. Sustained-remission and progressing patients did not have matched sampling times, and lymph node repertoires were not examined.

This clone came up once. Its cognate antigen has yet to be identified. One base away there is no much larger clone; base qualities are not given. For TCR beta library preparation, approximately 1.8 micrograms of genomic DNA was extracted from cryopreserved PBMCs. High-throughput TCR beta sequencing was performed on longitudinal blood samples from CLL patients receiving ibrutinib monotherapy. The patients took part in an open-label, single-center phase 2 trial of ibrutinib monotherapy. The goal of deep resolution MiSeq sequencing was a depth between 1 in 1 million and 1 in 200,000 T cells, and coverage averaged 10x per clonotype. TCR beta libraries were generated with the immunoSEQ hsTCRB Kit. On the study's bioinformatics: The data were analyzed with ImmunoSEQ Analyzer and ImmunoSEQ Data Assistant, and V, D and J gene assignments followed IMGT definitions. Clonality, which ranges from 0 to 1, was calculated as one minus the normalized Shannon entropy of productive rearrangement frequencies. Only overrepresented clonotypes making up at least 0.05% of each patient's repertoire were included in the public clonotype analysis. Repertoires from thirteen age-matched healthy donors in immuneACCESS were used as clonality controls. This immuneACCESS table, as held by TCRdb, lists in-frame sequences with V and J called but not all clones. Of the missing ones, under half trace to an unresolved V gene in checked studies; the others have no known cause. V, J and clone size were drawn from that table, and D and trimming were deduced from the DNA. The sample table contains roughly 330,000 clones; only one count was recorded for over 60% of them. In total, the top ten clones hold roughly 6.8% of the sample.

The chain employs TRBV10-3 and TRBJ2-7; TRBD1 is a weak D gene call, 8 bases matching. The sample in question was PBMCs, obtained after 36 months of ibrutinib treatment. This receptor was taken from a human donor with chronic lymphocytic leukemia. The DNA sequence is as follows: TGTGCCATCAGTGAGCACAGGGGGGGTGAGCAGTACTTC. It translates to CAISEHRGGEQYF.